This T cell receptor (beta chain) came from a study of CD8 T cells in ankylosing spondylitis. CDR1 is LGHNA and CDR2 is YNFKEQ in the germline V gene. The CDR3 is 16 amino acids. Unmatched junction bases numbered 6, after V lost 0 bases and J lost 3 bases. Notes on the study in general: Ankylosing spondylitis blood appeared to carry a characteristic TCR beta motif of roughly eight highly homologous variants. Matched ankylosing spondylitis synovial fluid reportedly contained a significantly enriched population of disease-linked clones. Clones that were linked to disease were CD8+ and were relatively rare in peripheral blood.

From the 5' RACE reads, TCRdb called clonotypes with MiXCR, one entry per CDR3 protein. Counted here are about 750,000 distinct CDR3 sequences, over 15% occurring once; the ten biggest clones make up around 19%. This clonotype appeared a few times. Its antigen is as yet unknown. The rearrangement joins TRBV4-2 to TRBJ2-7; 9 bases match TRBD1. The clonotype was recovered from a male donor with ankylosing spondylitis. Material for sequencing was blood, either unsorted or a sorted T cell fraction (not recorded which). CDR3 coding DNA: TGTGCCAGCAGCCAAGAACCTCCGGGACAGGGCTACGAGCAGTACTTC. Translation gives CASSQEPPGQGYEQYF.